The rows below give T cell receptor beta chains drawn from one sample of a study of blood T cell repertoires in COVID-19. The table came from immunoSEQ multiplex PCR; TCRdb's copy has only in-frame clones and leaves some out. The profile shows approximately 140,000 clones, 82% of them singletons. The sample was peripheral blood. Receptors were obtained from a human donor with acute or convalescent COVID-19. The donor label of this sample is uncertain. The CDR3 runs from the conserved cysteine through the conserved F or W. Fields, in order: clone size, V gene, J gene, D gene, CDR3 DNA, CDR3 protein. D genes are given only for firm matches. Not every row has a clone size; where given, it reads once, few, many or a size class.

-	TRBV11-2	TRBJ1-1	-	TGTGCCAGCATTGGACAACCGAACACTGAAGCTTTCTTT	CASIGQPNTEAFF
-	TRBV4-1	TRBJ1-1	-	TGCGCCAGCAGCCAAGATACCAGGCAGAACACTGAAGCTTTCTTT	CASSQDTRQNTEAFF
once	TRBV10-3	TRBJ1-6	-	TGTGCCATCAGTCCAGGGAAATGGAATTCACCCCTCCACTTT	CAISPGKWNSPLHF
few	TRBV4-1	TRBJ1-4	TRBD1	TGCGCCAGCAGCACCGGACAGGGGGTCGGTGAAAAACTGTTTTTT	CASSTGQGVGEKLFF
-	TRBV11-3	TRBJ2-3	-	TGTGCCAGCAGCAAACAGAGTACTAGCACAGATACGCAGTATTTT	CASSKQSTSTDTQYF
-	TRBV28	TRBJ1-1	-	TGTGCCAGCAGTTTCCAGGGGAACACTGAAGCTTTCTTT	CASSFQGNTEAFF
-	TRBV5-1	TRBJ2-5	TRBD2	TGCGCCAGCAGCTTGGAACTAGCGGGGAAAGTAAACCAAGAGACCCAGTACTTC	CASSLELAGKVNQETQYF
-	TRBV5-5	TRBJ1-1	-	TGTGCCAGCAGCTTGCGGGGTCAGAACACTGAAGCTTTCTTT	CASSLRGQNTEAFF
-	TRBV5-1	TRBJ1-1	-	TGCGCCAGCAGCCAGGGGACGGTTATGAACACTGAAGCTTTCTTT	CASSQGTVMNTEAFF
-	TRBV5-1	TRBJ2-5	TRBD1	TGCGCCAGCAGGTTCGGGACAGGGAGGGAGACCCAGTACTTC	CASRFGTGRETQYF
-	TRBV5-1	TRBJ2-3	TRBD2	TGCGCCAGCAGCTTAATTGCGGGGGGGCGTAGAGATACGCAGTATTTT	CASSLIAGGRRDTQYF
few	TRBV3-1/TRBV3-2	TRBJ2-7	-	TGTGCCAGCAGCCGGGCCTACGCCTACGAGCAGTACTTC	CASSRAYAYEQYF
-	TRBV19	TRBJ1-1	-	TGTGCCAGTGCGATCGGGGGGGGTCCCACTGAAGCTTTCTTT	CASAIGGGPTEAFF
-	TRBV19	TRBJ1-5	TRBD1	TGTGCCAGTAGTGACAGGGGGGGCAATCAGCCCCAGCATTTT	CASSDRGGNQPQHF
-	TRBV6-1	TRBJ1-2	TRBD1	TGTGCCAGCAGTGTAATCCAGGGGGCCGGCGACTATGGCTACACCTTC	CASSVIQGAGDYGYTF
few	TRBV10-3	TRBJ1-2	-	TGTGCCATCAGTGAGTCCTCCGAGGCTAACTATGGCTACACCTTC	CAISESSEANYGYTF
-	TRBV9	TRBJ2-3	TRBD1	TGTGCCAGCAGCGTAGGGACAGGGGTGGATACGCAGTATTTT	CASSVGTGVDTQYF
-	TRBV5-1	TRBJ1-6	-	TGCGCCAGCAGCGCCGGGACTAGCAGTCGTATCCTCCACTTT	CASSAGTSSRILHF
-	TRBV4-1	TRBJ1-4	-	TGCGCCAGCAGCCAAGCACCGACAGGACGGGGGGATGAAAAACTGTTTTTT	CASSQAPTGRGDEKLFF
few	TRBV18	TRBJ1-1	-	TGTGCCAGCTCACCACTCCCGGTCGGGAACACTGAAGCTTTCTTT	CASSPLPVGNTEAFF
-	TRBV30	TRBJ2-1	-	TGTGCCTGGAGTAGGGGGTCCCCTTACAATGAGCAGTTCTTC	CAWSRGSPYNEQFF
many	TRBV13	TRBJ2-3	-	TGTGCCAGCAGCTTAGTATTGGATACGCAGTATTTT	CASSLVLDTQYF
-	TRBV7-3	TRBJ2-2	TRBD2	TGTGCCAGCAGCCGAGGGACGGGAGGGGCCGGGGAGCTGTTTTTT	CASSRGTGGAGELFF
-	TRBV10-1	TRBJ2-3	TRBD2	TGCGCCAGCAGTGAGCCAAGACTAGCTCCTAGCACAGATACGCAGTATTTT	CASSEPRLAPSTDTQYF
-	TRBV4-3	TRBJ2-3	TRBD2	TGCGCCAGCTCCCCAGGGACTAGCGGGTTAGATACGCAGTATTTT	CASSPGTSGLDTQYF
-	TRBV6-5	TRBJ1-1	-	TGTGCCAGCACCCCGGGAGGGGAGGACACTGAAGCTTTCTTT	CASTPGGEDTEAFF
few	TRBV11-2	TRBJ1-3	TRBD1	TGTGCCAGCAGCTTAGCGACAGGGACTGGAAACACCATATATTTT	CASSLATGTGNTIYF
once	TRBV18	TRBJ1-5	-	TGTGCCAGCTCCCACGGGGGGGATCAGCCCCAGCATTTT	CASSHGGDQPQHF
-	TRBV19	TRBJ2-7	-	TGTGCCAGTAGTGGAGGGTCTGGGGCCTACGAGCAGTACTTC	CASSGGSGAYEQYF
-	TRBV30	TRBJ1-2	TRBD1	TGTGCCGAGAGCCGGGACAGGCTTCCTTGGTATGGCTACACCTTC	CAESRDRLPWYGYTF
-	TRBV7-9	TRBJ1-1	TRBD1	TGTGCCAGCAGCTCCCGACAGGGTATCATGAACACTGAAGCTTTCTTT	CASSSRQGIMNTEAFF
few	TRBV18	TRBJ1-2	TRBD1	TGTGCCAGCTCGCCTCCCAGGGACAGGGGCTATGGCTACACCTTC	CASSPPRDRGYGYTF
-	TRBV2	TRBJ1-1	-	TGTGCCAGCAGGAGGACAGTGAACACTGAAGCTTTCTTT	CASRRTVNTEAFF
-	TRBV7-8	TRBJ2-6	-	TGTGCCAGCAGCTCGAAGAGCTCTGGGGCCAACGTCCTGACTTTC	CASSSKSSGANVLTF
-	TRBV6-2/TRBV6-3	TRBJ1-1	-	TGTGCCAGCAGTTACTGGCAGATTAACACTGAAGCTTTCTTT	CASSYWQINTEAFF
-	TRBV12-3/TRBV12-4	TRBJ2-7	TRBD2	TGTGCCAGCAGCCGGGAGGGGCTCGAGCAGTACTTC	CASSREGLEQYF
-	TRBV3-1/TRBV3-2	TRBJ2-7	-	TGTGCCAGCAGCCAAGACCAGCGCTCTTACGAGCAGTACTTC	CASSQDQRSYEQYF
-	TRBV6-5	TRBJ1-1	TRBD1	TGTGCCAGCAGTTACTATGGGACAGGCTACCTTTTCGCTTTCTTT	CASSYYGTGYLFAFF
-	TRBV7-2	TRBJ1-2	TRBD1	TGTGCCAGCAGCCCTAACAGGGGCCGAGCCCCTGGCTACACCTTC	CASSPNRGRAPGYTF
-	TRBV30	TRBJ1-4	TRBD1	TGTGCCTCCCCGGGACAGGGAGGTGAAAAACTGTTTTTT	CASPGQGGEKLFF
once	TRBV7-2	TRBJ1-5	-	TGTGCCAGCAGCTTAGTATCCGGTAGCAATCAGCCCCAGCATTTT	CASSLVSGSNQPQHF
-	TRBV2	TRBJ1-4	TRBD1	TGTGCCAGCAGTTCAGGACAGGGGGCGAATGAAAAACTGTTTTTT	CASSSGQGANEKLFF
-	TRBV24-1	TRBJ2-1	-	TGTGCCACCAGTGACCAACACGGGGGCTCCTACAATGAGCAGTTCTTC	CATSDQHGGSYNEQFF
-	TRBV4-2	TRBJ2-3	-	TGTGCCAGCAGCCAAGAGCTAGTCACAGATACGCAGTATTTT	CASSQELVTDTQYF
-	TRBV2	TRBJ2-2	TRBD1	TGTGCCAGAGGGACAGGGTCGAACACCGGGGAGCTGTTTTTT	CARGTGSNTGELFF
-	TRBV6-2/TRBV6-3	TRBJ2-3	TRBD2	TGTGCCAGCAGTTACGGGGGGGTGGGCACAGATACGCAGTATTTT	CASSYGGVGTDTQYF
-	TRBV14	TRBJ1-2	-	TGTGCCAGCAGCCAATTAGCCTACCCCAACTATGGCTACACCTTC	CASSQLAYPNYGYTF
-	TRBV29-1	TRBJ1-2	TRBD1	TGCAGCGTGGCGACAGGGAACTATGGCTACACCTTC	CSVATGNYGYTF
-	TRBV7-9	TRBJ2-2	-	TGTGCCAGCAGCTTCCGGGTTCCCGCCACCGGGGAGCTGTTTTTT	CASSFRVPATGELFF
once	TRBV6-5	TRBJ2-7	TRBD1	TGTGCCAGCAGTTACCGCGACAGGGGCTACGAGCAGTACTTC	CASSYRDRGYEQYF
many	TRBV7-9	TRBJ1-1	-	TGTGCCAGCAGCTTCTACAGCTTGAACACTGAAGCTTTCTTT	CASSFYSLNTEAFF
-	TRBV5-1	TRBJ2-7	TRBD2	TGCGCCAGCAGCTTGGGACTAGCGGGGGGGTTTGCCTACGAGCAGTACTTC	CASSLGLAGGFAYEQYF
-	TRBV10-3	TRBJ1-6	-	TGTGCCATCAGTGCGGACAGTATGGATTCACCCCTCCACTTT	CAISADSMDSPLHF
-	TRBV19	TRBJ1-5	TRBD1	TGTGCCAGTAGTGCGGAAGGGGGCGGAGGACAGCCCCAGCATTTT	CASSAEGGGGQPQHF
-	TRBV30	TRBJ1-3	-	TGTGCCTGGAGCTACGGGGGAAACACCATATATTTT	CAWSYGGNTIYF
-	TRBV5-4	TRBJ2-3	TRBD2	TGTGCCAGCAGCATTACTTACGGGACTAGCGGGGGGAGCACAGATACGCAGTATTTT	CASSITYGTSGGSTDTQYF
few	TRBV19	TRBJ1-4	-	TGTGCCAGTAGTATAAGACCCGGCCGGGAGGGGAAACTGTTTTTT	CASSIRPGREGKLFF
few	TRBV7-2	TRBJ2-7	TRBD2	TGTGCCAGCAGCTTAGAAGGCGGGGGGCCCTCCTACGAGCAGTACTTC	CASSLEGGGPSYEQYF
medium-sized	TRBV18	TRBJ1-2	TRBD1	TGTGCCAGCTCACCTCGGGAGTATTCCGGGACAGAGTCGATCTATGGCTACACCTTC	CASSPREYSGTESIYGYTF